A single sample gave rise to the 25 T cell receptor beta chains below, sequenced in a study of human T cells and chemical hapten exposure. Indicated time point: patch test 2, 6 weeks after DPC sensitization. The treatment denotes: therapeutic diphenylcyclopropenone sensitization with weekly scalp DPC. TCRdb re-derived calls from the RACE reads in MiXCR, one entry per CDR3 protein. This sample yields approximately 92,000 distinct CDR3 sequences, of which 10% to 12% are seen a single time; 2.5% to 3.5% belongs to the top ten. The source material was whole blood, sampled in connection with sensitization to the hapten diphenylcyclopropenone (DPC). These receptors were collected from a middle-aged woman with alopecia areata. Some clones in this sample may be carry-over from other donors' samples.

This clonotype was counted many times. This sequence joins TRBV6-6 and TRBJ2-7; D call uncertain. The CDR3 consists of 14 residues. The V end was cut by 7 bases, the J end by 3 bases, with 16 bases between. Germline loops: CDR1 MNHNY, CDR2 SVGAGI (reference sequence). CDR3 residues: CASIDNPVYYEQYF. The CDR3 DNA reads as TGTGCCAGCATCGATAACCCCGTGTACTACGAGCAGTACTTC.

This clonotype was counted ten times or more. V usage is TRBV15 and J usage is TRBJ2-3, with D perhaps matching TRBD1 (7 bases). V lost 4 bases, J lost 3 bases, and 8 bases lay in between. The CDR3 has 13 residues. Looked up from germline, CDR1 is LNHNV and CDR2 is YYDKDF (reference sequence). In DNA, the CDR3 is TGTGCCACCAGCACAGGGGGGACAGATACGCAGTATTTT. Translation gives CATSTGGTDTQYF.

Details on this clonotype: This may be a read error: a much more frequent sequence differs by one nucleotide. The chain joins TRBV6-2 or TRBV6-3 to TRBJ2-7, with a tentative D call TRBD2 (6 bases). Germline V CDR1 and CDR2: MNHEY, SVGEGT. CDR3 length: 14 amino acids. For the CDR3, the DNA is TGTGCCGGCAGTTCTCGGGAGATTGATTGGGAGCAGTACTTC. Protein: CAGSSREIDWEQYF.

The sample holds a few counts of this clonotype. The junction departs from the called germline gene at one end, perhaps through a read error. The chain employs TRBV6-2 or TRBV6-3 and TRBJ2-7; D gene ambiguous. Germline CDR1 is MNHEY and CDR2 is SVGEGT. The length of the CDR3 is 12 residues. As DNA, the CDR3 is TGTGCCAGCAGTTACTCCGCGGCAACAATTATTTTC. Residues: CASSYSAATIIF.

This clonotype showed up many times. This chain uses TRBV28 with TRBJ1-1; the D gene is possibly TRBD1 (6 bases). Deletions cut 5 bases from V and 6 bases from J, with 19 bases between. Germline CDR1 is MDHEN and CDR2 is SYDVKM. The CDR3 is 15 amino acids. In nucleotides, the CDR3 is TGTGCCAGCAGTGCCCGGGAATGGGGGCTCGCTGAAGCTTTCTTT. Protein: CASSAREWGLAEAFF.

This clonotype appeared many times. This chain uses TRBV3-1 with TRBJ2-7; D not resolved. V lost 4 bases and J 0 bases, leaving 4 bases between the germline ends. The CDR3 covers 12 residues. From germline, CDR1 is LGHDT and CDR2 YNNKEL (reference sequence). As DNA, the CDR3 is TGTGCCAGCAGCCTCATCTCCTACGAGCAGTACTTC. Translated: CASSLISYEQYF.

The rearrangement links TRBV23-1 to TRBJ2-1, with unresolved D. TRBV23-1 has ORF status, its function being uncertain. The CDR3 consists of 14 residues. V shed 0 bases and J shed 6 bases, with 9 bases lying between them. This CDR3 reads CASSQSARGNEQFF. The CDR3 bases are TGCGCCAGCAGTCAATCGGCGCGTGGCAATGAGCAGTTCTTC.

The chain is built from TRBV5-1 and TRBJ1-1; D gene uncertain. CDR1 is SGHRS, CDR2 YFSETQ, per germline. CDR3 length: 15 amino acids. The V end lost 5 bases, the J end lost 1 base, and 15 bases lay between the germline ends. CDR3 bases: TGCGCCAGCAGTTTCGAGGGTTTTGGGAACACTGAAGCTTTCTTT. Translation gives CASSFEGFGNTEAFF.

The rearrangement links TRBV27 to TRBJ2-1; 8 bases agree with TRBD2. The CDR3 is made up of 13 amino acids. In germline, CDR1 is MNHEY, CDR2 SMNVEV (reference sequence). The CDR3 DNA is TGTACCATTGCGGGAGGCCCGCACAATGAGCAGTTCTTC. Translation: CTIAGGPHNEQFF.

This clonotype was recorded many times. The chain joins TRBV14 to TRBJ2-7; the match to TRBD2 covers 10 bases. The CDR3 runs to 14 residues. Germline V lookup: CDR1 SGHDN, CDR2 FVKESK. Losses at the gene ends were 1 base for V and 9 bases for J; bases not matched to a gene: 6. The DNA of the CDR3 is TGTGCCAGCAGCCAAGCAGCGGGGGGGCCCGGGCAGTACTTC. Translation: CASSQAAGGPGQYF. Filled out from reference TRBV14 and TRBJ2-7, the complete variable domain reads EAGVTQFPSHSVIEKGQTVTLRCDPISGHDNLYWYRRVMGKEIKFLLHFVKESKQDESGMPNNRFLAERTGGTYSTLKVQPAELEDSGVYFCASSQAAGGPGQYFGPGTRLTVT.

This clonotype was found a few times. The rearrangement links TRBV12-3 or TRBV12-4 to TRBJ1-3; D gene uncertain. The CDR3 runs to 19 residues. V gave up 6 bases and J gave up 2 bases, with 26 bases separating them. The CDR3 region is CASSLVKGVDFVTGNTIYF. The CDR3 DNA is TGTGCCAGCAGCCTCGTTAAAGGTGTCGATTTTGTAACTGGAAACACCATATATTTT.

At least ten counts were recorded for this clonotype. This chain uses TRBV7-2 with TRBJ2-4; weak D call: TRBD1 (7 bases). Germline CDR1 reads SGHTA; CDR2 reads FQGNSA. V lost 8 bases and J lost 4, with 12 bases in between. The CDR3 extends over 13 amino acids. The CDR3 loop is CASAGTAKNIQYF. In DNA, the CDR3 is TGTGCCAGCGCGGGGACAGCGAAAAACATTCAGTACTTC.

This clonotype was detected ten times or more. This chain links TRBV4-2 with TRBJ2-3; 15 nucleotides agree with TRBD2. The CDR3 extends over 16 amino acids. V shed 1 base, J shed 7 bases, and the junction held 3 bases outside the gene matches. CDR1 is LGHNA and CDR2 is YNFKEQ in the germline V gene. The chain's CDR3 is CASSQGGLAGGHTQYF. CDR3 nucleotide sequence: TGTGCCAGCAGCCAAGGGGGACTAGCGGGGGGACATACGCAGTATTTT.

The rearrangement uses TRBV10-2 and TRBJ1-1; D not resolved. V lost 9 bases to trimming and J lost 2 bases, with 10 bases between them. CDR1 and CDR2 from the germline V gene are WSHSY and SAAADI. The CDR3 length is 12 residues. CDR3 protein: CASREGNTEAFF. The CDR3, as DNA: TGCGCCAGTCGTGAGGGCAACACTGAAGCTTTCTTT.

This sequence joins TRBV20-1 and TRBJ2-3; 10 bases map to TRBD1. Germline V CDR1 and CDR2: DFQATT, SNEGSKA (reference sequence). This CDR3 has 14 residues. V shed 6 bases, J shed 0 bases, and the junction held 3 bases outside the gene matches. CDR3 in amino acids: CSAWGQGSTDTQYF. For the CDR3, the DNA is TGCAGTGCCTGGGGACAGGGGAGCACAGATACGCAGTATTTT.

This clonotype occurred many times. The chain couples TRBV7-6 to TRBJ2-7; D might be TRBD2 (6 bases). CDR3 length: 13 amino acids. Germline V lookup: CDR1 SGHVS, CDR2 FNYEAQ. V lost 3 bases and J 5 bases, leaving 11 bases between the germline ends. The CDR3 reads CASSFGGEDEQYF. For the CDR3, the DNA is TGTGCCAGCAGCTTTGGCGGGGAAGACGAGCAGTACTTC.

The genes are TRBV3-1 and TRBJ2-7; D is possibly TRBD2 (6 bases). This CDR3 comprises 14 residues. From germline, CDR1 is LGHDT and CDR2 YNNKEL (reference sequence). The ends were cut back, 5 bases at V and 2 bases at J, with 13 bases in the middle. The CDR3 nucleotides are TGTGCCAGCAGCGAGACCGGGAGCCCCTACGAGCAGTACTTC. This sequence encodes CASSETGSPYEQYF.

The chain couples TRBV12-5 to TRBJ2-2, with 8 bases that match TRBD1. V shed 5 bases, J shed 2 bases, and the junction held 10 bases outside the gene matches. CDR1 and CDR2 from the germline V gene are LGHNT and FRNRAP. CDR3 length: 17 residues. The CDR3 sequence is CASGDRDRRANTGELFF. The CDR3 DNA sequence: TGTGCTAGTGGTGACCGGGACAGGAGAGCTAACACCGGGGAGCTGTTTTTT.

Worth noting for this clonotype: Sequence at one end of the junction differs from germline and may be a read error. The rearrangement joins TRBV12-3 or TRBV12-4 to TRBJ2-1; 10 bases are shared with TRBD2. The CDR3 runs 15 residues. The CDR3 protein is CASSPGIAGGNEQFF. The CDR3, as DNA: TGCGCCAGCAGCCCGGGAATAGCGGGGGGAAATGAGCAGTTCTTC.

There are a few counts of this clonotype. V and J are TRBV27 and TRBJ1-2; D not resolved. The germline V gene has CDR1 MNHEY and CDR2 SMNVEV (reference sequence). CDR3 length: 13 residues. The V gene lost 2 bases and the J gene lost 5 bases, with 9 bases spanning the gap. In nucleotides, the CDR3 is TGTGCCAGCAGTTTAGTCGCTGATTATGGCTACACCTTC. Residues: CASSLVADYGYTF.

This clonotype was detected many times. V gene TRBV5-6 combines with J gene TRBJ2-4, with 8 positions matching TRBD1. CDR3 length equals 15 residues. Unmatched junction bases numbered 5, after V lost 0 bases and J lost 6 bases. Per germline, CDR1 SGHDT and CDR2 YYEEEE. The CDR3, as DNA: TGTGCCAGCAGCTTGGTGGGACAGGTTGGAAACATTCAGTACTTC. This codes for CASSLVGQVGNIQYF.

The chain has TRBV20-1 and TRBJ2-1; 7 bases agree with TRBD1. The length of the CDR3 is 14 residues. The junction had 4 bases not matched to a gene; V was cut back by 5 bases and J by 0 bases. Germline-derived CDR1 and CDR2 are DFQATT and SNEGSKA (reference sequence). The chain's CDR3 is CSAGDSRSYNEQFF. The CDR3 DNA sequence: TGCAGTGCTGGGGACAGCCGCTCCTACAATGAGCAGTTCTTC.

The chain recombines TRBV20-1 with TRBJ2-5, with 8 bases fitting TRBD1. In germline, CDR1 is DFQATT, CDR2 SNEGSKA (reference sequence). The junction had 5 bases not matched to a gene; V was cut back by 6 bases and J by 2 bases. The CDR3 spans 13 residues. The CDR3 reads CSAHYRGQETQYF. In DNA, the CDR3 is TGCAGTGCCCACTACAGGGGGCAAGAGACCCAGTACTTC.

This clonotype was seen a few times. The chain has TRBV10-1 and TRBJ2-3; the match to TRBD1 covers 9 bases. The V segment lost 10 bases and the J segment 5 bases; nucleotides outside the gene matches: 7. Germline V gene sequence: CDR1 WNHNN, CDR2 SYGVQD (reference sequence). This CDR3 has 13 residues. CDR3 sequence reads: CAIQTGGGDTQYF. CDR3 DNA: TGCGCCATCCAGACAGGGGGTGGAGATACGCAGTATTTT.

This clonotype came up a few times. This sequence joins TRBV18 and TRBJ1-1; no reliable D call. Looked up from germline, CDR1 is KGHSH and CDR2 is LQKENI. This CDR3 comprises 12 residues. V shed 6 bases and J shed 10 bases, with 15 bases lying between them. CDR3 loop: CASSDAEVRAFF. CDR3 sequence (DNA): TGTGCCAGCTCTGACGCGGAGGTCAGAGCTTTCTTT.